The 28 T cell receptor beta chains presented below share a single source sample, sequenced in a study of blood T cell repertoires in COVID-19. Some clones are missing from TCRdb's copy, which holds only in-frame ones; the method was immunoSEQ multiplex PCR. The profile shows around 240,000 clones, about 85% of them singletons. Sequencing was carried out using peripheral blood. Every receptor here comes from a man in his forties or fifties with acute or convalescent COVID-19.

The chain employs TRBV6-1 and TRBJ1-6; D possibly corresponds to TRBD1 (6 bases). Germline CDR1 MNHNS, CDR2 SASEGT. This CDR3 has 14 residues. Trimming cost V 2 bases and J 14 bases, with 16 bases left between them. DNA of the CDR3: TGTGCCAGCAGTGAACAGGGGAGTCTAAATTCCCTCCACTTT. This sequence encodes CASSEQGSLNSLHF.

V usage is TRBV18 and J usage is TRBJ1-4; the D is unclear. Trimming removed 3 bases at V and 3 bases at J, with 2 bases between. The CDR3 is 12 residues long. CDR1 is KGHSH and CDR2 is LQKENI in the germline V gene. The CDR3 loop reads CASSPSNEKLFF. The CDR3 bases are TGTGCCAGCTCACCCTCTAATGAAAAACTGTTTTTT.

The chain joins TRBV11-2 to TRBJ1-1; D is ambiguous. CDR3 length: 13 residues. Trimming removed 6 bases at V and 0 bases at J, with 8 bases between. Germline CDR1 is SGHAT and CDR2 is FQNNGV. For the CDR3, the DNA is TGTGCCAGCAGTAGACTTTTGAACACTGAAGCTTTCTTT. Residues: CASSRLLNTEAFF.

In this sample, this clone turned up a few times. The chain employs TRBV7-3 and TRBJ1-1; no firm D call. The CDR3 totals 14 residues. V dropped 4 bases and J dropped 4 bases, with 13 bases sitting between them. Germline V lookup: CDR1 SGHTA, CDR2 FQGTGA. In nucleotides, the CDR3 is TGTGCCAGCAGCTCCTTAACGACGGGCACTGAAGCTTTCTTT. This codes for CASSSLTTGTEAFF.

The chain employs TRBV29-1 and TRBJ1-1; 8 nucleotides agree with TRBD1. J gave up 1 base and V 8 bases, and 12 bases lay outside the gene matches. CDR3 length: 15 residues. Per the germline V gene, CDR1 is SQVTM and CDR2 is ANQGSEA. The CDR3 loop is CSTRPSGTGNTEAFF. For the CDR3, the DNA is TGCAGCACAAGGCCTAGTGGGACAGGGAACACTGAAGCTTTCTTT.

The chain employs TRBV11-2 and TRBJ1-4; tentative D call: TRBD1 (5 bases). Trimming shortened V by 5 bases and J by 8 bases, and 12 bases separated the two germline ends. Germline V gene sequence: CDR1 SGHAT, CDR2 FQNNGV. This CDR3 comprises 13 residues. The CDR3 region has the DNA TGTGCCAGCAGCGGGGGGGGAGAGGAAAAACTGTTTTTT. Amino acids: CASSGGGEEKLFF.

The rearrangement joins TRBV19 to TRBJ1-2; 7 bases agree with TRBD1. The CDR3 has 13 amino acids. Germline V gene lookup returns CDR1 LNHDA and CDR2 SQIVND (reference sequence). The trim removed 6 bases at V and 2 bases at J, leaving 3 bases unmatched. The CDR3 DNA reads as TGTGCCAGTAGGCAACAGGGGAACTATGGCTACACCTTC. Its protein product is CASRQQGNYGYTF.

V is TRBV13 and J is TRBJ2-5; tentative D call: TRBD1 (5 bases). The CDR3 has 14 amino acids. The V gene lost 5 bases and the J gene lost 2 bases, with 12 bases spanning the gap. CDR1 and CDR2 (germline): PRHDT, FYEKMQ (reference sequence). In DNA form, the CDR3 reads TGTGCCAGCAGCCTAAGACAGTTACAAGAGACCCAGTACTTC. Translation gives CASSLRQLQETQYF.

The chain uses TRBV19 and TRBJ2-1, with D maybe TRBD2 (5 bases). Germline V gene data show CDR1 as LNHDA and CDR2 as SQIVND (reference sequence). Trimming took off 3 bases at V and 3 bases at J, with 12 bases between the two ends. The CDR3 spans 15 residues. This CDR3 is CASSMGDSIYNEQFF. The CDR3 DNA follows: TGTGCCAGTAGTATGGGAGACTCCATCTACAATGAGCAGTTCTTC.

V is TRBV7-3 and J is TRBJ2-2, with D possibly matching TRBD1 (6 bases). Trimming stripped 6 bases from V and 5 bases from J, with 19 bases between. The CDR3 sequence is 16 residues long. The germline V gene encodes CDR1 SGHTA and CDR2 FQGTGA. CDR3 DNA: TGTGCCAGCAGTCCCAATCAGGGGCGGTGGACCGGGGAGCTGTTTTTT. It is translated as CASSPNQGRWTGELFF. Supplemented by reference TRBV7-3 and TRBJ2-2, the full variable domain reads GAGVSQTPSNKVTEKGKYVELRCDPISGHTALYWYRQSLGQGPEFLIYFQGTGAADDSGLPNDRFFAVRPEGSVSTLKIQRTERGDSAVYLCASSPNQGRWTGELFFGEGSRLTVL.

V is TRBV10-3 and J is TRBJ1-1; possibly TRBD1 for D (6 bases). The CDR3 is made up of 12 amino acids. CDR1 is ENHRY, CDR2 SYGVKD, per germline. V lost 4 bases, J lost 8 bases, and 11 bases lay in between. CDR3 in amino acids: CAISGRGEEAFF. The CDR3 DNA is TGTGCCATCAGTGGCAGGGGAGAGGAAGCTTTCTTT.

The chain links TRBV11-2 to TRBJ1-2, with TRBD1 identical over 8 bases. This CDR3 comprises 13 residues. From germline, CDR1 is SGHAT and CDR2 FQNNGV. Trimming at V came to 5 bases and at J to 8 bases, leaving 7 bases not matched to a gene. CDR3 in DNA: TGTGCCAGCAGCCCGCAGGGGGCCTTGGGCTACACCTTC. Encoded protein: CASSPQGALGYTF.

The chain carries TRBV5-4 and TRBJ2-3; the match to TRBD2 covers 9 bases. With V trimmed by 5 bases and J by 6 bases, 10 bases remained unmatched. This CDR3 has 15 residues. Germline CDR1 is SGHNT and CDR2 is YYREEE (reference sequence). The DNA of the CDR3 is TGTGCCAGCAGTCTCACTAGCGGGCCTCTGGATACGCAGTATTTT. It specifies CASSLTSGPLDTQYF.

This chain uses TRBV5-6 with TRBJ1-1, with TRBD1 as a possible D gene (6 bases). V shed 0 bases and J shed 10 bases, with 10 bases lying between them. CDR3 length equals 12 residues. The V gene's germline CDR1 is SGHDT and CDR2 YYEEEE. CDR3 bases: TGTGCCAGCAGCTTGGAGGGCAGGGGAGCTTTCTTT. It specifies CASSLEGRGAFF.

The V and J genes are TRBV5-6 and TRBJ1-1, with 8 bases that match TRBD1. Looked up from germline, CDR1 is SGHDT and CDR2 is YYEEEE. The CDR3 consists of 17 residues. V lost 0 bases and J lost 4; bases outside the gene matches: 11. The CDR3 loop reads CASSLAGTQGAFTEAFF. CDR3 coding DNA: TGTGCCAGCAGCTTGGCTGGGACCCAGGGGGCGTTCACTGAAGCTTTCTTT.

CDR3 sequence reads: CASSLTQLAGQFF. CDR3 in DNA: TGTGCCAGCAGCCTGACCCAACTAGCGGGGCAGTTCTTC. This rearrangement joins TRBV7-2 to TRBJ2-1; 9 bases agree with TRBD2. Per germline, CDR1 SGHTA and CDR2 FQGNSA. The CDR3 totals 13 residues. V lost 5 bases to trimming and J lost 12 bases; unmatched junction nucleotides: 8.

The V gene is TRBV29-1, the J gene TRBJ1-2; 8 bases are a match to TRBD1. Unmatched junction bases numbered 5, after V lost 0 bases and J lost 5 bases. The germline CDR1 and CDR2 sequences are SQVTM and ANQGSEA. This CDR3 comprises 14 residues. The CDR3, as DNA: TGCAGCGTTGAAGAGCAGGGGGCTAGGTATGGCTACACCTTC. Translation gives CSVEEQGARYGYTF.

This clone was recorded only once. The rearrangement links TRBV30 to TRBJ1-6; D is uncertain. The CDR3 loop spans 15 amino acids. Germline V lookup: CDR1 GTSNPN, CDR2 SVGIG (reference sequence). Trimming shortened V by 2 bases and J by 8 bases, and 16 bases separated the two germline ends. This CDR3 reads CAWSSSGVIDSPLHF. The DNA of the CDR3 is TGTGCCTGGAGTTCCTCAGGCGTTATCGATTCACCCCTCCACTTT.

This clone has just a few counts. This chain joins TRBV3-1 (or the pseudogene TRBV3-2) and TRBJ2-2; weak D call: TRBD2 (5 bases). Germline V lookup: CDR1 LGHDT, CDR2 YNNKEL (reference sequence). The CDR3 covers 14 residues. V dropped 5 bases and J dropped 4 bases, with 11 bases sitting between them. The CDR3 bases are TGTGCCAGCAGCTGGAACCGGGGCACCGGGGAGCTGTTTTTT. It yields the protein CASSWNRGTGELFF.

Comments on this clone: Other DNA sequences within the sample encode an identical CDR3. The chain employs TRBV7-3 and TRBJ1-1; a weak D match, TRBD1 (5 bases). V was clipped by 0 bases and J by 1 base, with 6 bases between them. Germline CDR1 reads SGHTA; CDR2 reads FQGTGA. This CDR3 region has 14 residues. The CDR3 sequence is CASSLTGGNTEAFF. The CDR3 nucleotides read TGTGCCAGCAGCTTAACGGGGGGGAACACTGAAGCTTTCTTT.

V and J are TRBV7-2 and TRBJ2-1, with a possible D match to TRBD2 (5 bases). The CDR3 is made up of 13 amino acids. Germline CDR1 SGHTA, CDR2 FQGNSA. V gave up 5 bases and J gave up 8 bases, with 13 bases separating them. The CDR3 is CASSLSSGYEQFF. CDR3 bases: TGTGCCAGCAGCCTGAGTTCGGGATATGAGCAGTTCTTC.

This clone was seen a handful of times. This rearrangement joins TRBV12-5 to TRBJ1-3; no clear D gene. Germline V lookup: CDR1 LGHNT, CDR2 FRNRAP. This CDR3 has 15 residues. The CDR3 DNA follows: TGTGCCAGTCAATCCGGGAGATACTCTGGAAACACCATATATTTT. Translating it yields CASQSGRYSGNTIYF. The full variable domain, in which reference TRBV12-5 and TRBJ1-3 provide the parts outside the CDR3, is DARVTQTPRHKVTEMGQEVTMRCQPILGHNTVFWYRQTMMQGLELLAYFRNRAPLDDSGMPKDRFSAEMPDATLATLKIQPSEPRDSAVYFCASQSGRYSGNTIYFGEGSWLTVV.

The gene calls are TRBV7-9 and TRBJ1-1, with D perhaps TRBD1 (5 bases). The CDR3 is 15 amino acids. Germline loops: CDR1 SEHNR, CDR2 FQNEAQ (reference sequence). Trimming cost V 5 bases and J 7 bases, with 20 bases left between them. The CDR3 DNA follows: TGTGCCAGCAGCCCCAGCGGGGGGAATGGGGATGAAGCTTTCTTT. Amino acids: CASSPSGGNGDEAFF.

CDR3 sequence (DNA): TGTGCCAGCCGTTTTGAGGGACAGGGGATTTACGAGCAGTACTTC. Amino acid sequence: CASRFEGQGIYEQYF. The rearrangement links TRBV6-5 to TRBJ2-7; TRBD1 matches at 10 bases. After removal of 8 bases from V and 4 bases from J, the junction contained 11 bases not matched to a gene. The CDR3 spans 15 residues. In germline, CDR1 is MNHEY, CDR2 SVGAGI.

CDR3 nucleotides: TGTGCCAGCAGTACGAGTTCGAAAGATACGCAGTATTTT. Its protein product is CASSTSSKDTQYF. The rearrangement joins TRBV27 to TRBJ2-3; D gene uncertain. The CDR3 is made up of 13 amino acids. The V end was cut by 5 bases, the J end by 5 bases, with 11 bases between. CDR1 and CDR2 from the germline V gene are MNHEY and SMNVEV (reference sequence).

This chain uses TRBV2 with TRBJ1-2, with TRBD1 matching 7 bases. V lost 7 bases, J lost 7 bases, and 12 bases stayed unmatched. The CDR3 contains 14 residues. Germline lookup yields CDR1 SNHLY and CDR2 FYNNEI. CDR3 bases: TGTGCCAGCAATCCCCGCGGGACAGATGTTGGCTACACCTTC. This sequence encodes CASNPRGTDVGYTF.

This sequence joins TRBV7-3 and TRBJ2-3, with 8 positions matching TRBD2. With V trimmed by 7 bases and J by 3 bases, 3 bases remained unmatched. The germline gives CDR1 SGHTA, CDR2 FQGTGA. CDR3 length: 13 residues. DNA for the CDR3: TGTGCCAGCAAGGTAGCGGGGACAGATACGCAGTATTTT. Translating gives CASKVAGTDTQYF.

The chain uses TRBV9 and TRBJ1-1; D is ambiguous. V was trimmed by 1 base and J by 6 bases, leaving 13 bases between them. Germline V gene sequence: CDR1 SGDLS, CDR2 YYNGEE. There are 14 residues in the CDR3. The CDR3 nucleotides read TGTGCCAGCAGCGTAAATACGGTTTTTGCTGAAGCTTTCTTT. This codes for CASSVNTVFAEAFF.